The 18 T cell receptor beta chains below come from one sample, sequenced in a study of T-cell reconstitution after alpha-beta-depleted transplantation in children. Unique molecular identifiers were used to barcode this TCRbeta library. TCRdb passed the PCR reads through MiXCR, listing each CDR3 protein once. The sample holds approximately 82,000 distinct CDR3 sequences, 15% to 20% seen once. Sequenced here: PBMCs, mostly from graft donor cells, sampled 360 days after TCRalphabeta/CD19-depleted stem cell transplant. All receptors come from a male patient aged 2-15 years who had a stem cell transplant for acute lymphoblastic leukemia, so the T cells may come from the graft donor.

By sample share, this clonotype is medium-sized (0.01 to 0.1%). V usage is TRBV7-9 and J usage is TRBJ2-2; 7 bases align to TRBD1. This CDR3 spans 18 amino acids. Germline CDR1 SEHNR, CDR2 FQNEAQ (reference sequence). V shed 3 bases, J shed 2 bases, and the junction held 12 bases outside the gene matches. The CDR3 DNA reads as TGTGCCAGCAGCTTTCTCATCAGAAGGGGGCAAAACACCGGGGAGCTGTTTTTT. Its protein product is CASSFLIRRGQNTGELFF.

A single count supports this clonotype. The gene calls are TRBV7-9 and TRBJ1-1; D perhaps matches TRBD1 (6 bases). The CDR3 consists of 11 residues. V lost 5 bases to trimming and J lost 14 bases, with 15 bases between them. Germline V CDR1 and CDR2: SEHNR, FQNEAQ (reference sequence). CDR3 amino acids: CASSTTGRSFF. The CDR3 region has the DNA TGTGCCAGCAGCACCACAGGGCGGTCCTTCTTT.

In its sample, this clonotype was seen many times. J is TRBJ2-5 and V is TRBV7-2, with D perhaps matching TRBD2 (6 bases). V was cut by 5 bases and J by 2 bases, with 15 bases left in between. Germline V lookup: CDR1 SGHTA, CDR2 FQGNSA. The CDR3 totals 15 residues. The CDR3 DNA reads as TGTGCCAGCAGCCCGTCTAGCGATGGGCAAGAGACCCAGTACTTC. It codes for CASSPSSDGQETQYF.

This clonotype was seen a handful of times. The V call is TRBV4-1, the J call TRBJ1-4; D remains unclear. CDR3 size: 16 residues. CDR1 is MGHRA and CDR2 is YSYEKL in the germline V gene. V was pared by 1 base and J by 8 bases, with 17 bases between. CDR3 nucleotides: TGCGCCAGCAGCCAAGGACGGAAACAGCTTACCGAAAAACTGTTTTTT. Translation gives CASSQGRKQLTEKLFF.

The chain employs TRBV12-3 or TRBV12-4 and TRBJ2-7; TRBD1 agrees at 10 bases. This CDR3 has 14 amino acids. V lost 6 bases, J lost 3 bases, and 5 bases stayed unmatched. In DNA, the CDR3 is TGTGCCAGCAGCTCGGACAGGGGGAACTACGAGCAGTACTTC. Encoded protein: CASSSDRGNYEQYF.

This clonotype has a handful of counts. This chain joins TRBV5-1 and TRBJ1-1, with a possible D match to TRBD1 (5 bases). Germline-derived CDR1 and CDR2 are SGHRS and YFSETQ. V lost 1 base and J 0 bases, leaving 10 bases between the germline ends. This CDR3 has 15 amino acids. The CDR3 sequence is CASSLSGRVNTEAFF. Written as DNA, the CDR3 is TGCGCCAGCAGCTTGTCCGGCAGGGTGAACACTGAAGCTTTCTTT.

The chain recombines TRBV5-1 with TRBJ2-1; 7 bases fit TRBD1. The CDR3 consists of 15 residues. With V trimmed by 2 bases and J by 4 bases, 6 bases remained unmatched. Germline assignment: CDR1 SGHRS and CDR2 YFSETQ. Written as DNA, the CDR3 is TGCGCCAGCAGCTTTCCAGGGGGACAATACAATGAGCAGTTCTTC. It yields the protein CASSFPGGQYNEQFF.

This rearrangement joins TRBV7-9 to TRBJ2-5, with D uncertain. This CDR3 contains 15 residues. V lost 4 bases and J 5 bases, leaving 17 bases between the germline ends. CDR1 and CDR2 (germline): SEHNR, FQNEAQ (reference sequence). The CDR3 is CASSSHSRVSETQYF. The CDR3 bases are TGTGCCAGCAGCTCTCATTCTCGGGTTTCGGAGACCCAGTACTTC.

The V and J genes are TRBV12-3 or TRBV12-4 and TRBJ2-1; 9 bases are a match to TRBD2. CDR3 length: 17 residues. After removal of 3 bases from V and 6 bases from J, the junction contained 12 bases not matched to a gene. The CDR3 here is CASSFRGGRADGNEQFF. The CDR3 bases are TGTGCCAGCAGTTTTCGGGGCGGGAGGGCCGATGGCAATGAGCAGTTCTTC.

This clonotype occurred a few times. The chain uses TRBV5-1 and TRBJ2-7; D might be TRBD1 (5 bases). The CDR3 consists of 14 residues. With 2 bases removed from V and 2 bases from J, the gap between germline ends came to 11 bases. Germline V CDR1 and CDR2: SGHRS, YFSETQ. CDR3 nucleotide sequence: TGCGCCAGCAGCTTAAGTCTACAGGCCTACGAGCAGTACTTC. It translates to CASSLSLQAYEQYF.

This clonotype was recorded many times. The chain carries TRBV7-8 and TRBJ2-7, with 11 bases identical to TRBD2. Per germline, CDR1 SGHVS and CDR2 FQNEAQ. J was trimmed by 5 bases and V by 5 bases; bases with no gene match: 8. The CDR3 covers 15 residues. The CDR3 DNA follows: TGTGCCAGCAGCCCCAGTAGCGGGAGGGTCAACGAGCAGTACTTC. Amino acid sequence: CASSPSSGRVNEQYF.

The chain has TRBV2 and TRBJ2-1; D perhaps matches TRBD2 (5 bases). The length of the CDR3 is 13 residues. Germline V gives CDR1 SNHLY, CDR2 FYNNEI. The V and J ends lost 10 bases and 0 bases respectively, with 10 bases between them. The CDR3 here is CATEGSSYNEQFF. The CDR3 DNA is TGTGCCACAGAGGGAAGCTCCTACAATGAGCAGTTCTTC.

DNA for the CDR3: TGCGCCAGCAGCTTGGGACAGGGCAACGGCAATGAGCAGTTCTTC. Its protein is CASSLGQGNGNEQFF. The chain employs TRBV5-1 and TRBJ2-1, with 7 bases identical to TRBD1. Trimming cost V 0 bases and J 6 bases; bases outside gene matches: 6. Germline V gives CDR1 SGHRS, CDR2 YFSETQ. The CDR3 totals 15 residues. Based on the CDR3 plus reference TRBV5-1 and TRBJ2-1, the full variable domain is KAGVTQTPRYLIKTRGQQVTLSCSPISGHRSVSWYQQTPGQGLQFLFEYFSETQRNKGNFPGRFSGRQFSNSRSEMNVSTLELGDSALYLCASSLGQGNGNEQFFGPGTRLTVL.

This clonotype was seen at least ten times. The genes are TRBV5-1 and TRBJ2-5; no clear D gene. Trimming removed 3 bases at V and 0 bases at J, with 9 bases between. Germline loops: CDR1 SGHRS, CDR2 YFSETQ. The CDR3 totals 14 residues. Written as DNA, the CDR3 is TGCGCCAGCAGCTCGGGTCGGTACCAAGAGACCCAGTACTTC. It specifies CASSSGRYQETQYF. The full variable domain, its missing parts supplied by reference TRBV5-1 and TRBJ2-5, is KAGVTQTPRYLIKTRGQQVTLSCSPISGHRSVSWYQQTPGQGLQFLFEYFSETQRNKGNFPGRFSGRQFSNSRSEMNVSTLELGDSALYLCASSSGRYQETQYFGPGTRLLVL.

This clonotype occurred a few times. This chain uses TRBV20-1 with TRBJ2-7; 8 bases match TRBD1. Germline-derived CDR1 and CDR2 are DFQATT and SNEGSKA (reference sequence). The V gene end was trimmed by 3 bases and the J gene end by 6 bases; junction bases not matched to a gene: 10. The CDR3 has 14 residues. The CDR3 DNA is TGCAGTGCTAGTTCCGGAACAGGGGGTTCCGAGCAGTACTTC. Translation: CSASSGTGGSEQYF.

V gene TRBV3-1 combines with J gene TRBJ2-7; 10 bases map to TRBD1. The CDR3 length is 14 residues. V trimming: 4 bases; J trimming: 6 bases; junction bases outside the gene matches: 6. Germline V lookup: CDR1 LGHDT, CDR2 YNNKEL (reference sequence). The CDR3 reads CASSRTGQGREQYF. DNA of the CDR3: TGTGCCAGCAGCCGCACGGGACAGGGGCGCGAGCAGTACTTC.

The V call is TRBV6-5, the J call TRBJ2-1; 7 nucleotides match TRBD2. CDR1 is MNHEY, CDR2 SVGAGI, per germline. This CDR3 has 16 residues. Trimming took 3 bases from V and 5 from J; bases not matched to a gene: 10. CDR3 sequence: CASSYVAGPGDNEQFF. DNA of the CDR3: TGTGCCAGCAGTTATGTAGCGGGCCCAGGAGACAATGAGCAGTTCTTC.

The chain employs TRBV12-3 or TRBV12-4 and TRBJ2-7; 9 bases map to TRBD2. The CDR3 is made up of 15 amino acids. The ends lost 2 bases at V and 3 bases at J; junction bases unmatched: 5. CDR3 loop: CASSLLRTSVYEQYF. The CDR3 bases are TGTGCCAGCAGTTTATTGCGGACTAGCGTCTACGAGCAGTACTTC.